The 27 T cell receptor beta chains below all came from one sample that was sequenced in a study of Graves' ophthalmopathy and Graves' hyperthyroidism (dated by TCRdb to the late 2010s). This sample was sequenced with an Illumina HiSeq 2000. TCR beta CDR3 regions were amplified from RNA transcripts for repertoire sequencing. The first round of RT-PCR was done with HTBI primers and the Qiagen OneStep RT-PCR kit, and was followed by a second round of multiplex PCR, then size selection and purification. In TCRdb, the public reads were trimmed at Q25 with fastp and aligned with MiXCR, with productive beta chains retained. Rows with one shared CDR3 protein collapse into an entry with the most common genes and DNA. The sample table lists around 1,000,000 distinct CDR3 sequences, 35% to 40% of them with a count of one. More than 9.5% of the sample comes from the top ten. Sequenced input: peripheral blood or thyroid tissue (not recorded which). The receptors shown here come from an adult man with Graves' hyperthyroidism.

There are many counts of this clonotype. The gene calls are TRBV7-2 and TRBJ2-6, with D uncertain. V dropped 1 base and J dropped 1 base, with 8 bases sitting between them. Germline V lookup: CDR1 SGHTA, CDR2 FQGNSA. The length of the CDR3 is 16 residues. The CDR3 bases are TGTGCCAGCAGCTTAGTTGTTAGGTCTGGGGCCAACGTCCTGACTTTC. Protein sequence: CASSLVVRSGANVLTF.

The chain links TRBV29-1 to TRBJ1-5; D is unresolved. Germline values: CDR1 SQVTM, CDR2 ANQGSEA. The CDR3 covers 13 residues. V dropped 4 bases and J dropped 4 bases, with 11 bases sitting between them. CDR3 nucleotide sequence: TGCAGCGTTGGGGTGGGTAGGAATCAGCCCCAGCATTTT. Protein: CSVGVGRNQPQHF.

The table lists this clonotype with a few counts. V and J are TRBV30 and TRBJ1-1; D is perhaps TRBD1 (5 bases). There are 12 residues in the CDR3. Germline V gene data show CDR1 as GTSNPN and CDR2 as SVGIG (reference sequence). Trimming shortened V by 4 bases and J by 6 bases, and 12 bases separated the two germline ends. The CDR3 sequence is CAWTWGFAEAFF. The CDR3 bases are TGTGCCTGGACATGGGGGTTCGCTGAAGCTTTCTTT.

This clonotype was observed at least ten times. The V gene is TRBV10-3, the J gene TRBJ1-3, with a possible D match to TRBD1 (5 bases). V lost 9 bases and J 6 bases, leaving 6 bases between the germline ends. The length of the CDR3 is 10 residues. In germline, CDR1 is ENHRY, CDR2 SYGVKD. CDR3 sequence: CAMGLNTIYF. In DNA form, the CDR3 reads TGTGCCATGGGACTAAACACCATATATTTT.

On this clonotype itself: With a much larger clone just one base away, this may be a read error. CDR3 nucleotides: TGTGCCAGCAGCTTCGGCAGGGTCTCCTACGAGCAGTACTTC. This codes for CASSFGRVSYEQYF. The chain recombines TRBV5-1 with TRBJ2-7; D is possibly TRBD1 (5 bases). From germline, CDR1 is SGHRS and CDR2 YFSETQ. The CDR3 totals 14 residues.

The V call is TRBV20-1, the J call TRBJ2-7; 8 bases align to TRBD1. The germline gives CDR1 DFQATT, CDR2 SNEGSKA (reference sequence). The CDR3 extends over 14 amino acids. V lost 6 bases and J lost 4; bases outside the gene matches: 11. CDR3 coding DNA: TGCAGTGCCGTACGACAGGGGCAGGGTTACGAGCAGTACTTC. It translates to CSAVRQGQGYEQYF.

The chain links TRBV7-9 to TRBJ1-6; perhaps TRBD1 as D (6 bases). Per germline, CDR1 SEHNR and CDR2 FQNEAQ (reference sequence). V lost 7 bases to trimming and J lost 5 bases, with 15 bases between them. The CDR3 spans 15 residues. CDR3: CASKLQGWNNSPLHF. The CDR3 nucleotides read TGTGCCAGCAAACTCCAGGGGTGGAATAATTCACCCCTCCACTTT.

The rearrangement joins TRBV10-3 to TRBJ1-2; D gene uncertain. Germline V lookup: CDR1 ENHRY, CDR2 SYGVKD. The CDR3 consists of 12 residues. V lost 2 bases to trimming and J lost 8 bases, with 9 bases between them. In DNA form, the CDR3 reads TGTGCCATCAGTGAGCTGGGTCGGGGCTACACCTTC. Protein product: CAISELGRGYTF.

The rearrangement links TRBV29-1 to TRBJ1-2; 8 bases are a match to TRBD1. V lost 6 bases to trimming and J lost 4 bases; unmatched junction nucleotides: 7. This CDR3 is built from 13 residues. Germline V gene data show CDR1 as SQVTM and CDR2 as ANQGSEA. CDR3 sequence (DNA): TGCAGCGTGGCAGGGGGCGGCTTCTATGGCTACACCTTC. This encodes CSVAGGGFYGYTF.

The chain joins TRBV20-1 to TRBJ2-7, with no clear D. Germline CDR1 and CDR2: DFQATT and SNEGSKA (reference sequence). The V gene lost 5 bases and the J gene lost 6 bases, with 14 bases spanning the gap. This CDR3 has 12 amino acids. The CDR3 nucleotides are TGCAGTGCTGCGGACGGAGATGGCGAGCAGTACTTC. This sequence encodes CSAADGDGEQYF.

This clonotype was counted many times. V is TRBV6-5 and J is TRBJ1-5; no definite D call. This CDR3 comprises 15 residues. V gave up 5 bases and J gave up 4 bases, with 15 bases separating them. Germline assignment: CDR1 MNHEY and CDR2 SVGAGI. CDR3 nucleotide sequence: TGTGCCAGCAGTGAATCTGGGCGGCCAAATCAGCCCCAGCATTTT. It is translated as CASSESGRPNQPQHF.

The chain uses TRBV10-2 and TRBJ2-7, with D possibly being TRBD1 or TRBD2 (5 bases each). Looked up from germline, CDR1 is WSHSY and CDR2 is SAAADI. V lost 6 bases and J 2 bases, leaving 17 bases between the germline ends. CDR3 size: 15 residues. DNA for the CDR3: TGCGCCAGCAGCCCGGGGCAGGACCGAGCCTACGAGCAGTACTTC. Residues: CASSPGQDRAYEQYF.

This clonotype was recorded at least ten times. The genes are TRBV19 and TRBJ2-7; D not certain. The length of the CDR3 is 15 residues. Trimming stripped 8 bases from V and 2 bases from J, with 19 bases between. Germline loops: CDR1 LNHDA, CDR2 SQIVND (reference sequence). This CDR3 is CASAAGKPPTYEQYF. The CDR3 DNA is TGTGCCAGTGCCGCCGGTAAGCCTCCTACCTACGAGCAGTACTTC.

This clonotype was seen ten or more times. The CDR3 loop is CASSLWANGYTF. Written as DNA, the CDR3 is TGTGCCAGCAGTTTATGGGCGAATGGCTACACCTTC. The chain is built from TRBV12-3 or TRBV12-4 and TRBJ1-2; D unclear. The V end lost 2 bases, the J end lost 6 bases, and 7 bases lay between the germline ends. The CDR3 consists of 12 residues.

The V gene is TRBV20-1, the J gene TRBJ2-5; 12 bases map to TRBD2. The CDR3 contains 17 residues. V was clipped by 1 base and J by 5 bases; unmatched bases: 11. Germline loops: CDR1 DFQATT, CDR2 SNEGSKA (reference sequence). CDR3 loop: CSARVISSGRAVETQYF. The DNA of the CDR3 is TGCAGTGCTAGAGTTATTTCTAGCGGGAGGGCCGTTGAGACCCAGTACTTC.

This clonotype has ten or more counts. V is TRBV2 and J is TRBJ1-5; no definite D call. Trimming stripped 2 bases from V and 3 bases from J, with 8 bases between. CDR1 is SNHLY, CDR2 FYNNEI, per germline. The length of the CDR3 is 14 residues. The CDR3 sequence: CASSESSDNQPQHF. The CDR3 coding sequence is TGTGCCAGCAGTGAAAGCAGCGACAATCAGCCCCAGCATTTT.

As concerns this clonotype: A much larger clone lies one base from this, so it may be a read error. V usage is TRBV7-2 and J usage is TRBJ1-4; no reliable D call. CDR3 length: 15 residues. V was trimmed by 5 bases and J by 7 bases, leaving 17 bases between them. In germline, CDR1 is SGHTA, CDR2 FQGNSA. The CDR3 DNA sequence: TGTGCCAGCAGCCCGGTGCGGGGTCGGGTTGAAAAACTGTTTTTT. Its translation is CASSPVRGRVEKLFF.

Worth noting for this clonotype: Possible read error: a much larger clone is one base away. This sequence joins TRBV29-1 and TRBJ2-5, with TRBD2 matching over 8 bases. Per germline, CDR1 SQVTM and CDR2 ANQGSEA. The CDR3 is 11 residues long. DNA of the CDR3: TGCAGCGTTGCAGATCCTAGCGGGTTCCCGTTC. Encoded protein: CSVADPSGFPF.

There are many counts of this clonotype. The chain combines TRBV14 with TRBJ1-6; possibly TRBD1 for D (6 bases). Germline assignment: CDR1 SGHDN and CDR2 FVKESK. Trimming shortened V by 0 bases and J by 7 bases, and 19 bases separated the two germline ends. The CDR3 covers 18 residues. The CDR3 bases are TGTGCCAGCAGCCAAGATTGGACCGTAGGACAGCGAAATTCACCCCTCCACTTT. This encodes CASSQDWTVGQRNSPLHF.

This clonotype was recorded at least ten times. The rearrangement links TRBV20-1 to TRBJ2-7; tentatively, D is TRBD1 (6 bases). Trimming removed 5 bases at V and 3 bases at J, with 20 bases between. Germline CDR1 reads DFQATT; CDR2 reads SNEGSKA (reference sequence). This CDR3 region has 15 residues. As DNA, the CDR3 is TGCAGTGCTGCCAGAATTGAAGGGGGTGGCTACGAGCAGTACTTC. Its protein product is CSAARIEGGGYEQYF.

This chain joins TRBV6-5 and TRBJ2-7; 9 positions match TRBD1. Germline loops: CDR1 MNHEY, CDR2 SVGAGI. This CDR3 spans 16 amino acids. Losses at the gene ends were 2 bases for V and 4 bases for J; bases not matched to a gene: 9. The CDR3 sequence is CASSYASGTGIYEQYF. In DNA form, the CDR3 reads TGTGCCAGCAGTTACGCCTCCGGGACAGGGATATACGAGCAGTACTTC.

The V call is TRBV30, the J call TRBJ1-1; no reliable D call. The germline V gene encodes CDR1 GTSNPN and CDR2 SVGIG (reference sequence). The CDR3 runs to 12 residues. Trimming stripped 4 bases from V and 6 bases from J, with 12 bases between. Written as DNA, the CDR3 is TGTGCCTGGATGCGGACGGTGCCTGAAGCTTTCTTT. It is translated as CAWMRTVPEAFF.

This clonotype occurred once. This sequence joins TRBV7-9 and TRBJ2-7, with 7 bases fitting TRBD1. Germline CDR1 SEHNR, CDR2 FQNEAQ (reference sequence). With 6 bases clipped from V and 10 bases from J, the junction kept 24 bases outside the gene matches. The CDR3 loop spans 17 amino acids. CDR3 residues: CASSEANRGQDGYSQYF. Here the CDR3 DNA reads TGTGCCAGCAGTGAAGCCAACAGGGGTCAGGATGGCTACAGTCAGTACTTC.

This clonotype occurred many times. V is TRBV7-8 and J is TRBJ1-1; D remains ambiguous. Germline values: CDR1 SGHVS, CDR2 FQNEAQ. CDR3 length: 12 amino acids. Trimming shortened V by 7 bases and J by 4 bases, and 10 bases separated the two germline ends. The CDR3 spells CASNPRGTEAFF. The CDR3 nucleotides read TGTGCCAGCAACCCCCGGGGCACTGAAGCTTTCTTT.

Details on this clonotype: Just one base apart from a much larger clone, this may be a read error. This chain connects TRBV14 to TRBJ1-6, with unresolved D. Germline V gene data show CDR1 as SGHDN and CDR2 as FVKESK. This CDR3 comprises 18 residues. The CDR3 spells CASSQVPRKDSHNSPLHF. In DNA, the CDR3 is TGTGCCAGCAGCCAAGTACCCAGAAAAGACTCCCATAATTCACCCCTCCACTTT.

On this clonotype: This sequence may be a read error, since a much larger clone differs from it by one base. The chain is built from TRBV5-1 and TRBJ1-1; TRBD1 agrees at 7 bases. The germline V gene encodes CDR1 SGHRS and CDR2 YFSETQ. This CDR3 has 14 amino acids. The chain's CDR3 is CAGSVRTGGTEAFF. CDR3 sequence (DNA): TGCGCCGGCAGTGTACGGACAGGCGGTACTGAAGCTTTCTTT.

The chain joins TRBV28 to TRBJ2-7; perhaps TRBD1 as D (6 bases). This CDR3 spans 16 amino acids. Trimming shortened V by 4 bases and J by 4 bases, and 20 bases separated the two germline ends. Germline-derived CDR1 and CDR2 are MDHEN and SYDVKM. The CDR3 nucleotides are TGTGCCAGCAGTTCGGCACAGGGACCCCTTGGGTACGAGCAGTACTTC. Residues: CASSSAQGPLGYEQYF.